This T cell receptor beta chain was sequenced for a study of regulatory T cells in long-lasting Graves disease. Study-level information: Patients newly diagnosed with Graves' had been on antithyroid drugs for under 3 months.

This sample's time point: newly diagnosed GD, antithyroid drugs for less than 3 months. Researchers made the TCR library from RNA that was extracted from PBMCs. The diagnosis of Graves' disease used American Thyroid Association guidelines. Libraries of TCR beta came from iRepertoire HTBI primers plus Arm-PCR of CDR3 regions. One entry per CDR3 protein, called by TCRdb with MiXCR from the multiplex PCR reads. The repertoire holds around 320,000 distinct CDR3 sequences, with approximately 16% as singletons. The CDR3 consists of 14 residues. Trimming cost V 5 bases and J 10 bases, with 17 bases left between them. Germline V gene lookup returns CDR1 MNHNS and CDR2 SASEGT. These data also featured in a second study, about T cells in Graves' hyperthyroidism and ophthalmopathy. As that report states: TCR CDR3 underwent first-round RT-PCR with the HTBI primer set. In blood, most of the thyroid clonotypes expanded above 0.001 were also present.

The sequence was collected from a man in his forties with Graves disease. The chain combines TRBV6-1 with TRBJ1-4; D possibly corresponds to TRBD1 (6 bases). The input for sequencing was peripheral blood mononuclear cells (PBMCs), taken at new diagnosis, from a patient treated with antithyroid drugs. The CDR3, as DNA: TGTGCCAGCAGTACAGGGTTGCGTTACGGAAAACTGTTTTTT. As protein: CASSTGLRYGKLFF.